One sample yielded the 7 T cell receptor beta chains listed below, sequenced in a study of OX40 agonist ivuxolimab in advanced cancers. TCRdb keeps only in-frame clones here, not all; method: immunoSEQ multiplex PCR. Of fewer than 50,000 clones listed, about 89% are singletons. The sample in question was CD4+ or CD8+ T cells sorted from blood, obtained in a trial of the OX40 agonist ivuxolimab. These receptors were collected from an adult with an advanced solid tumor such as melanoma, head and neck, liver or kidney cancer.

This chain joins TRBV12-5 and TRBJ2-5; TRBD1 agrees at 11 bases. V trimming: 7 bases; J trimming: 5 bases; junction bases outside the gene matches: 15. This CDR3 is built from 17 residues. CDR1 and CDR2 from the germline V gene are LGHNT and FRNRAP. The CDR3 sequence: CASARPPGQGAWETQYF. CDR3 coding DNA: TGTGCTAGTGCCCGGCCCCCCGGACAGGGGGCATGGGAGACCCAGTACTTC.

This chain uses TRBV11-3 with TRBJ2-4, with D perhaps TRBD1 (5 bases). Per germline, CDR1 SGHNT and CDR2 YENEEA. Trimming pared 4 bases from V and 0 bases from J, leaving 7 bases between. The CDR3 runs to 14 residues. This chain's CDR3 is CASSSTVAKNIQYF. DNA of the CDR3: TGTGCCAGCAGCTCGACAGTAGCCAAAAACATTCAGTACTTC.

The V gene is TRBV4-2, the J gene TRBJ1-2, with 7 positions matching TRBD1. The CDR3 covers 14 residues. V lost 5 bases and J lost 2; bases outside the gene matches: 5. Germline V lookup: CDR1 LGHNA, CDR2 YNFKEQ. The CDR3 nucleotides read TGTGCCAGCAGCTCCCCACAGGGGAACTATGGCTACACCTTC. Residues: CASSSPQGNYGYTF.

The chain combines TRBV5-5 with TRBJ1-2, with 9 bases identical to TRBD1. This CDR3 spans 13 amino acids. From germline, CDR1 is SGHKS and CDR2 YYEKEE (reference sequence). V lost 5 bases and J lost 6; bases outside the gene matches: 5. The CDR3 nucleotides are TGTGCCAGCAGTCGTACAGGGGGCCATGGCTACACCTTC. Translated: CASSRTGGHGYTF.

The chain couples TRBV5-6 to TRBJ1-4; possible D gene TRBD1, 5 bases. The CDR3 runs to 15 residues. The germline CDR1 and CDR2 sequences are SGHDT and YYEEEE. The V and J ends lost 7 bases and 0 bases respectively, with 13 bases between them. CDR3 coding DNA: TGTGCCAGCCGTAGGGGCCGATCAACTAATGAAAAACTGTTTTTT. Translating it yields CASRRGRSTNEKLFF.

The V gene is TRBV11-3, the J gene TRBJ2-5, with TRBD2 matching over 7 bases. Germline assignment: CDR1 SGHNT and CDR2 YENEEA. Losses at the gene ends were 0 bases for V and 1 base for J; bases not matched to a gene: 5. This CDR3 is 16 amino acids long. The CDR3 here is CASSLDERGFQETQYF. The CDR3, as DNA: TGTGCCAGCAGCTTAGACGAGCGGGGATTCCAAGAGACCCAGTACTTC.

This chain connects TRBV5-1 to TRBJ1-2, with a possible D match to TRBD1 (5 bases). Germline lookup yields CDR1 SGHRS and CDR2 YFSETQ. Trimming cost V 0 bases and J 8 bases, with 17 bases left between them. CDR3 length: 15 residues. The chain's CDR3 is CASSLGITGPEGYTF. In DNA, the CDR3 is TGCGCCAGCAGCTTGGGCATCACAGGCCCCGAGGGCTACACCTTC. Based on the CDR3 plus reference TRBV5-1 and TRBJ1-2, the full variable domain is KAGVTQTPRYLIKTRGQQVTLSCSPISGHRSVSWYQQTPGQGLQFLFEYFSETQRNKGNFPGRFSGRQFSNSRSEMNVSTLELGDSALYLCASSLGITGPEGYTFGSGTRLTVV.